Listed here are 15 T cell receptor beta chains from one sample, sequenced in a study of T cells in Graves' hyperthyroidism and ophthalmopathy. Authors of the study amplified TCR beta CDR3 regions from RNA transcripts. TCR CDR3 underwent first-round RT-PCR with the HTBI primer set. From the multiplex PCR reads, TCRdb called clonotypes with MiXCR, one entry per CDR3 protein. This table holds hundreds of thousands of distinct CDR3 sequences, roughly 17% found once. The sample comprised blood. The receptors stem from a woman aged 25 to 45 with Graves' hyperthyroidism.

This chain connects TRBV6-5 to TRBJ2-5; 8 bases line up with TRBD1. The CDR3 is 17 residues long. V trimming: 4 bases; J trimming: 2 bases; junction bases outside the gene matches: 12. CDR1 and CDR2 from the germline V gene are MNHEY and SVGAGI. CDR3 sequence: CASSLYPRDRRQETQYF. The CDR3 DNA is TGTGCCAGCAGTTTATACCCCCGGGACAGGAGGCAAGAGACCCAGTACTTC.

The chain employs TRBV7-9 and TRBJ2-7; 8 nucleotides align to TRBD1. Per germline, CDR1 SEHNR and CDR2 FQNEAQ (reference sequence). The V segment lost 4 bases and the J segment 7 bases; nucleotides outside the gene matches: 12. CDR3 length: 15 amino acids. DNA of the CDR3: TGTGCCAGCAGCTCGGGCGGGACAGGCAACCTAGAGCAGTACTTC. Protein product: CASSSGGTGNLEQYF. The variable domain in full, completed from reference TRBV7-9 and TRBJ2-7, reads DTGVSQNPRHKITKRGQNVTFRCDPISEHNRLYWYRQTLGQGPEFLTYFQNEAQLEKSRLLSDRFSAERPKGSFSTLEIQRTEQGDSAMYLCASSSGGTGNLEQYFGPGTRLTVT.

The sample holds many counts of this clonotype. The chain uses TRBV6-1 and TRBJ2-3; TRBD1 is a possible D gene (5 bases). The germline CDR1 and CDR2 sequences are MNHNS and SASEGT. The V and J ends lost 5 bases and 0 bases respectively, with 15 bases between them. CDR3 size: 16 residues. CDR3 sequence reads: CASSPSIRASTDTQYF. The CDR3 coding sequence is TGTGCCAGCAGTCCAAGCATCAGGGCAAGCACAGATACGCAGTATTTT.

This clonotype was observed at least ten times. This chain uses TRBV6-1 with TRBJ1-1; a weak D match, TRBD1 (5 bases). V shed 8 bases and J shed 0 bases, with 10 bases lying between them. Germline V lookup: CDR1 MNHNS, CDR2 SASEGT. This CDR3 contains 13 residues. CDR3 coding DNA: TGTGCCAGCTCCAGGGCAGTGAACACTGAAGCTTTCTTT. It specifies CASSRAVNTEAFF.

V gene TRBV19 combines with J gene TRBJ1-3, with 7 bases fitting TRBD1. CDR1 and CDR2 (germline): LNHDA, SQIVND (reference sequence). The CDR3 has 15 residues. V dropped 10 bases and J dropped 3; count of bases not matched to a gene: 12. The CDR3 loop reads CATARGGNRGNTIYF. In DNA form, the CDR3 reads TGTGCCACTGCGAGAGGGGGCAATCGTGGAAACACCATATATTTT.

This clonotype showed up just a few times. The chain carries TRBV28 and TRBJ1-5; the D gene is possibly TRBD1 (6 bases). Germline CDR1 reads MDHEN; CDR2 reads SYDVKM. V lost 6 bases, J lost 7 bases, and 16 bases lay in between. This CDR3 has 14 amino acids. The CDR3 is CASRPGGPGQPQHF. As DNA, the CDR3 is TGTGCCAGCAGGCCCGGGGGGCCGGGACAGCCCCAGCATTTT. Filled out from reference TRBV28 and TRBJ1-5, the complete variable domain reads DVKVTQSSRYLVKRTGEKVFLECVQDMDHENMFWYRQDPGLGLRLIYFSYDVKMKEKGDIPEGYSVSREKKERFSLILESASTNQTSMYLCASRPGGPGQPQHFGDGTRLSIL.

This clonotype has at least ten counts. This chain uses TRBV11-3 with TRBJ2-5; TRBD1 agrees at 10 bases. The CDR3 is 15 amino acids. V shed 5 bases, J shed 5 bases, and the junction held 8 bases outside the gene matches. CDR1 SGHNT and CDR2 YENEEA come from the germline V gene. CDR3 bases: TGTGCCAGCAGCACGCGGGACAGGGGTTTCGAGACCCAGTACTTC. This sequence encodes CASSTRDRGFETQYF. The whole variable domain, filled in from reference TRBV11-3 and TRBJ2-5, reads EAGVVQSPRYKIIEKKQPVAFWCNPISGHNTLYWYLQNLGQGPELLIRYENEEAVDDSQLPKDRFSAERLKGVDSTLKIQPAELGDSAVYLCASSTRDRGFETQYFGPGTRLLVL.

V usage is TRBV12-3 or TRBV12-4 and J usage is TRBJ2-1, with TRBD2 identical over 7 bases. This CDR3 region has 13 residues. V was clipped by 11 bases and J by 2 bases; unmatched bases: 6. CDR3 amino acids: CAAKRGTYNEQFF. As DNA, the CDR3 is TGTGCCGCCAAGCGGGGAACCTACAATGAGCAGTTCTTC.

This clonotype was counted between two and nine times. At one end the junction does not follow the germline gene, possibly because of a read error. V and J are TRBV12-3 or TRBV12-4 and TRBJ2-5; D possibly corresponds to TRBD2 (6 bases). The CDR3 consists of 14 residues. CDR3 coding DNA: TGTGTCAGCAGTTTATGGGATGGAGGGGAGACCCAGTACTTC. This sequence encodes CVSSLWDGGETQYF.

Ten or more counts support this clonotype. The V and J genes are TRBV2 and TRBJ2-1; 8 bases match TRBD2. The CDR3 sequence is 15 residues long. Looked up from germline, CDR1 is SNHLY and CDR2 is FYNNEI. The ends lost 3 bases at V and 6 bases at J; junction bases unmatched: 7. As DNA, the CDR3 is TGTGCCAGCAGTGAGAGGGGGACTAGAGGCAATGAGCAGTTCTTC. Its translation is CASSERGTRGNEQFF.

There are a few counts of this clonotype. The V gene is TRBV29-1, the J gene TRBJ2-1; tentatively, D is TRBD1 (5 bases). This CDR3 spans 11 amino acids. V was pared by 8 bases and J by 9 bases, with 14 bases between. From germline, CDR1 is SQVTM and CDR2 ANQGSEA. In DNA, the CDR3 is TGCAGCTGCGTCGAGCAGGGTGAGCAGTTCTTC. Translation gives CSCVEQGEQFF.

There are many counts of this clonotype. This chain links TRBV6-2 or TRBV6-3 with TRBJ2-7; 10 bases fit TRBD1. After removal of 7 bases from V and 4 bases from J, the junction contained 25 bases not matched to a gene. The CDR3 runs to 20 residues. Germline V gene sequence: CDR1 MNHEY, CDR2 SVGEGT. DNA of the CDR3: TGTGCCAGCACCTCGGGATGGCGCTTGGTTCCGGGACAGGGGTCGTACGAGCAGTACTTC. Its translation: CASTSGWRLVPGQGSYEQYF.

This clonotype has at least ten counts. CDR3 sequence reads: CASSWEGVDEQYF. The DNA of the CDR3 is TGTGCCAGCAGTTGGGAAGGGGTGGACGAGCAGTACTTC. The chain recombines TRBV6-1 with TRBJ2-7, with a tentative D call TRBD1 (5 bases). With 5 bases removed from V and 5 bases from J, the gap between germline ends came to 13 bases. The CDR3 loop spans 13 amino acids. Germline CDR1 and CDR2: MNHNS and SASEGT.

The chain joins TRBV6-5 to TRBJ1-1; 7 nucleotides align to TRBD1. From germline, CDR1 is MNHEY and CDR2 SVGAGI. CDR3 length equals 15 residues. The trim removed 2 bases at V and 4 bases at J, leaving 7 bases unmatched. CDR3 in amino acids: CASSYEGGSSTEAFF. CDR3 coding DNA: TGTGCCAGCAGTTACGAAGGGGGCTCGAGCACTGAAGCTTTCTTT.

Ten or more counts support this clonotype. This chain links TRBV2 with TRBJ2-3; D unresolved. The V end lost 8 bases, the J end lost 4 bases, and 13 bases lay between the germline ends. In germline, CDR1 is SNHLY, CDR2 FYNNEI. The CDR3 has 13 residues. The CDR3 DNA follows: TGTGCCAGCGAGGAGAGGTTCTCAGATACGCAGTATTTT. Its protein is CASEERFSDTQYF.